These 10 T cell receptor beta chains share one sample of origin, sequenced in a study of T cell responses to AZD1222 COVID-19 vaccine. Generated by immunoSEQ multiplex PCR, the TCRdb table keeps only in-frame clones and is missing some. Of 150,000 to 200,000 clones listed, roughly nine tenths are singletons. The sequences come from peripheral blood, collected on day 0 of AZD1222 vaccination. These receptors were collected from an adult in good health.

J is TRBJ2-7 and V is TRBV7-9; D unclear. Germline values: CDR1 SEHNR, CDR2 FQNEAQ (reference sequence). CDR3 size: 15 residues. V was cut by 3 bases and J by 1 base, with 13 bases left in between. CDR3 region: CASSFDWSSSYEQYF. CDR3 in DNA: TGTGCCAGCAGCTTCGATTGGAGTTCATCCTACGAGCAGTACTTC.

The V and J genes are TRBV5-1 and TRBJ1-1; TRBD1 aligns across 8 bases. Losses at the gene ends were 0 bases for V and 1 base for J; bases not matched to a gene: 5. CDR3 length: 16 amino acids. CDR1 is SGHRS and CDR2 is YFSETQ in the germline V gene. The CDR3, as DNA: TGCGCCAGCAGCTTGGCGGCGACAGGGGCGAACACTGAAGCTTTCTTT. Amino acid sequence: CASSLAATGANTEAFF.

V gene TRBV2 combines with J gene TRBJ2-7; maybe TRBD2 (6 bases). CDR3 length equals 16 residues. Between the trimmed V and J ends, which lost 1 base and 3 bases, there was a span of 16 bases. Germline V gene sequence: CDR1 SNHLY, CDR2 FYNNEI. The CDR3 bases are TGTGCCAGCAGTGAAGAAGACGGGAGAGGGCACTACGAGCAGTACTTC. It codes for CASSEEDGRGHYEQYF.

This clone was picked up many times. The genes are TRBV11-2 and TRBJ2-1; TRBD2 matches at 7 bases. V gave up 1 base and J gave up 6 bases; unmatched junction bases: 6. The CDR3 contains 15 residues. Germline V gene sequence: CDR1 SGHAT, CDR2 FQNNGV. The CDR3 here is CASSLGGGIGNEQFF. Written as DNA, the CDR3 is TGTGCCAGCAGCTTAGGGGGAGGGATTGGCAATGAGCAGTTCTTC.

The V and J genes are TRBV2 and TRBJ1-5; 7 positions agree with TRBD1. V was clipped by 5 bases and J by 1 base; unmatched bases: 5. CDR3 length equals 15 residues. Germline V gene data show CDR1 as SNHLY and CDR2 as FYNNEI. The CDR3 here is CASSTQGHSNQPQHF. Written as DNA, the CDR3 is TGTGCCAGCAGTACACAGGGGCACAGCAATCAGCCCCAGCATTTT. The full variable domain, completed using reference TRBV2 and TRBJ1-5, is EPEVTQTPSHQVTQMGQEVILRCVPISNHLYFYWYRQILGQKVEFLVSFYNNEISEKSEIFDDQFSVERPDGSNFTLKIRSTKLEDSAMYFCASSTQGHSNQPQHFGDGTRLSIL.

The rearrangement joins TRBV29-1 to TRBJ2-7; D is perhaps TRBD1 (6 bases). The CDR3 consists of 13 residues. Per the germline V gene, CDR1 is SQVTM and CDR2 is ANQGSEA. Between the trimmed V and J ends, which lost 5 bases and 6 bases, there was a span of 17 bases. The DNA for the CDR3 is TGCAGCGTTCTACAGGGTGATTCCGCCGAGCAGTACTTC. Translating gives CSVLQGDSAEQYF.

The chain recombines TRBV5-4 with TRBJ1-1; D possibly corresponds to TRBD1 (5 bases). The length of the CDR3 is 13 residues. Trimming stripped 5 bases from V and 7 bases from J, with 15 bases between. The V gene's germline CDR1 is SGHNT and CDR2 YYREEE (reference sequence). The CDR3 is CASSLRERGEAFF. The CDR3 DNA follows: TGTGCCAGCAGTCTCCGGGAAAGGGGTGAAGCTTTCTTT.

The chain carries TRBV5-1 and TRBJ1-3; 10 bases align to TRBD1. Trimming at V came to 1 base and at J to 0 bases, leaving 7 bases not matched to a gene. This CDR3 comprises 18 residues. Germline loops: CDR1 SGHRS, CDR2 YFSETQ. As DNA, the CDR3 is TGCGCCAGCAGCTTGATTGGGACAGGGGATGCCTCTGGAAACACCATATATTTT. Translated, it gives CASSLIGTGDASGNTIYF.

This clone showed up just a few times. The chain is built from TRBV6-1 and TRBJ2-3, with D perhaps given as TRBD1 or TRBD2 (5 bases each). Trimming pared 0 bases from V and 2 bases from J, leaving 12 bases between. The CDR3 is 16 amino acids. The germline gives CDR1 MNHNS, CDR2 SASEGT. CDR3 sequence (DNA): TGTGCCAGCAGTGAAGCCGGGGCTTTTAACACAGATACGCAGTATTTT. It specifies CASSEAGAFNTDTQYF.

The rearrangement joins TRBV6-5 to TRBJ1-1; 7 bases map to TRBD1. Trimming took 0 bases from V and 6 from J; bases not matched to a gene: 4. The CDR3 extends over 14 amino acids. Germline lookup yields CDR1 MNHEY and CDR2 SVGAGI. Here the CDR3 DNA reads TGTGCCAGCAGTTACTCGGACAGGACGGCTGAAGCTTTCTTT. Its translation is CASSYSDRTAEAFF.